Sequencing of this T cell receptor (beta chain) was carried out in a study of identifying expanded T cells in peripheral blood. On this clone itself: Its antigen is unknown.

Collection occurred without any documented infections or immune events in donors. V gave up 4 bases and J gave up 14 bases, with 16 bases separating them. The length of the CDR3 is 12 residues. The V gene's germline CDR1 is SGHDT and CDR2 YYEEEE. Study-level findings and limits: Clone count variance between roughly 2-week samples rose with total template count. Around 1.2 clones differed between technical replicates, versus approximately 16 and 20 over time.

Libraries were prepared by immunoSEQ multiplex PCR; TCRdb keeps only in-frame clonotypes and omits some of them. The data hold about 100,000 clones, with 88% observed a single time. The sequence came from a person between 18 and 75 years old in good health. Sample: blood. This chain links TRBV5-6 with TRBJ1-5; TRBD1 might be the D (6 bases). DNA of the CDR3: TGTGCCAGCAGCGTTCTACAGGGTCCGGAGCATTTT. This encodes CASSVLQGPEHF. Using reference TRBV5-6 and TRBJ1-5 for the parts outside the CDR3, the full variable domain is DAGVTQSPTHLIKTRGQQVTLRCSPKSGHDTVSWYQQALGQGPQFIFQYYEEEERQRGNFPDRFSGHQFPNYSSELNVNALLLGDSALYLCASSVLQGPEHFGDGTRLSIL.